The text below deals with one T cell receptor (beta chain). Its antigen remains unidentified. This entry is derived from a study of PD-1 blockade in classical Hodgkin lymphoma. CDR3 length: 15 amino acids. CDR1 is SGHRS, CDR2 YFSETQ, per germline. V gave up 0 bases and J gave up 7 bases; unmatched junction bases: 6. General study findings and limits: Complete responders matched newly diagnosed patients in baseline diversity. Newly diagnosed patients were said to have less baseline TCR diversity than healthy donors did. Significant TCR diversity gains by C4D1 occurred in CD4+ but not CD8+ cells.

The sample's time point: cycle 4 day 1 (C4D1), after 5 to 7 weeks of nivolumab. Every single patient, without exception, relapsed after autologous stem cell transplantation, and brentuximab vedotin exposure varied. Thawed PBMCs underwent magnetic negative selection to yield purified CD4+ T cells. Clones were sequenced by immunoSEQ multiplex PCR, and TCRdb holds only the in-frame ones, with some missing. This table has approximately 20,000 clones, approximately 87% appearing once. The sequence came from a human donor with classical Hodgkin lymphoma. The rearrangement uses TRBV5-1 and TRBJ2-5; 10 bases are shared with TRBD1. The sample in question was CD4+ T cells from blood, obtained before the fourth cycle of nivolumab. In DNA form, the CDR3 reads TGCGCCAGCAGCTTGGGTGGGACAGGGGCCGTGACCCAGTACTTC. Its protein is CASSLGGTGAVTQYF. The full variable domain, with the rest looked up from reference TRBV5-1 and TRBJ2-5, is KAGVTQTPRYLIKTRGQQVTLSCSPISGHRSVSWYQQTPGQGLQFLFEYFSETQRNKGNFPGRFSGRQFSNSRSEMNVSTLELGDSALYLCASSLGGTGAVTQYFGPGTRLLVL.